The 9 T cell receptor beta chains in this list originate from one sample, sequenced in a study of human T cells and chemical hapten exposure. Described treatment: therapeutic diphenylcyclopropenone sensitization with weekly scalp DPC. As the library was built, unique molecular identifiers were attached to individual cDNA molecules. TCRdb redid the calling of the reads with MiXCR, one entry per CDR3 protein. The repertoire includes over 4,000 distinct CDR3 sequences, 45% to 50% of them detected once, and less than 3.5% sits in the top ten. The input for sequencing was whole blood, taken before DPC sensitization or 2, 6, or about 24 weeks after (not recorded which). The receptors come from an adult with alopecia areata. Some clones in this sample may be carry-over from other donors' samples. This table probably holds off-target reads from a library built for another chain.

This clonotype was detected a few times. This chain uses TRBV11-1 with TRBJ2-7; tentative D call: TRBD1 (5 bases). The CDR3 has 14 amino acids. CDR1 and CDR2 (germline): SGHAT, FQDESV (reference sequence). V lost 1 base and J lost 1, with 8 bases in between. The chain's CDR3 is CASSLGQSSYEQYF. The CDR3 DNA reads as TGTGCCAGCAGCTTAGGACAGTCGTCCTACGAGCAGTACTTC. The full variable domain, with the rest looked up from reference TRBV11-1 and TRBJ2-7, is EAEVAQSPRYKITEKSQAVAFWCDPISGHATLYWYRQILGQGPELLVQFQDESVVDDSQLPKDRFSAERLKGVDSTLKIQPAELGDSAMYLCASSLGQSSYEQYFGPGTRLTVT.

This chain connects TRBV4-3 to TRBJ2-7; unclear D gene. The germline gives CDR1 LGHNA, CDR2 YSLEER. V was pared by 8 bases and J by 9 bases, with 5 bases between. The CDR3 totals 8 residues. The CDR3 region has the DNA TGCGCCAGCCTAGGGCAGTACTTC. This encodes CASLGQYF.

This chain connects TRBV4-3 to TRBJ2-3; 7 nucleotides align to TRBD1. V shed 2 bases and J 7 bases; nucleotides not matched to a gene: 9. The germline V gene encodes CDR1 LGHNA and CDR2 YSLEER. This CDR3 has 15 amino acids. The CDR3 is CASSQQQGSEYTQYF. The CDR3 nucleotides read TGCGCCAGCAGCCAACAACAGGGGAGTGAATATACGCAGTATTTT.

The CDR3 spells CASSWDRDSYEQYF. CDR3 nucleotides: TGTGCCAGCAGTTGGGACAGGGACTCCTACGAGCAGTACTTC. V usage is TRBV6-5 and J usage is TRBJ2-7; 9 bases are a match to TRBD1. In germline, CDR1 is MNHEY, CDR2 SVGAGI. The CDR3 extends over 14 amino acids. Trimming took 4 bases from V and 0 from J; bases not matched to a gene: 1.

CDR3 sequence reads: CASSFGYYEQYF. CDR3 coding DNA: TGTGCCAGCAGTTTTGGCTACTACGAGCAGTACTTC. V usage is TRBV12-3 or TRBV12-4 and J usage is TRBJ2-7; no reliable D call. The ends were cut back, 3 bases at V and 3 bases at J, with 6 bases in the middle. CDR3 length: 12 amino acids.

The rearrangement joins TRBV20-1 to TRBJ1-1; 8 nucleotides agree with TRBD1. Trimming at V came to 2 bases and at J to 4 bases, leaving 6 bases not matched to a gene. Germline V gene lookup returns CDR1 DFQATT and CDR2 SNEGSKA (reference sequence). The CDR3 spans 14 residues. DNA for the CDR3: TGCAGTGCTAGACCCGGGACAGGCACCACTGAAGCTTTCTTT. It yields the protein CSARPGTGTTEAFF.

This sequence joins TRBV30 and TRBJ2-1; 8 bases are shared with TRBD1. The J segment lost 7 bases and the V segment lost 3 bases, leaving 2 bases of the junction unmatched. Germline-derived CDR1 and CDR2 are GTSNPN and SVGIG (reference sequence). This CDR3 contains 12 residues. This CDR3 reads CAWSDRGNEQFF. CDR3 nucleotides: TGTGCCTGGAGCGACAGGGGAAATGAGCAGTTCTTC.

Written as DNA, the CDR3 is TGTGCCAGTAGTATGGGGTCTGGGGCCAACGTCCTGACTTTC. Amino acids: CASSMGSGANVLTF. The J gene is TRBJ2-6, the V gene TRBV19; unclear D gene. V lost 3 bases and J 1 base, leaving 4 bases between the germline ends. Looked up from germline, CDR1 is LNHDA and CDR2 is SQIVND (reference sequence). This CDR3 has 14 residues.

The rearrangement uses TRBV28 and TRBJ2-1; 10 positions agree with TRBD2. The germline gives CDR1 MDHEN, CDR2 SYDVKM. CDR3 size: 16 residues. The J segment lost 5 bases and the V segment lost 4 bases, leaving 8 bases of the junction unmatched. CDR3 amino acids: CASSSIAGGIDNEQFF. The DNA for the CDR3 is TGTGCCAGCAGTTCGATAGCGGGAGGTATAGACAATGAGCAGTTCTTC.